This is a list of T cell receptor beta chains from one sample in a study of shared clonotypes between healthy human individuals. Here immunoSEQ multiplex PCR was the method, and the copy in TCRdb shows in-frame clones only, minus some. The sample has fewer than 850,000 clones, 72% seen once. The sample was memory CD4+ T cells sorted from blood. The receptors were sampled from a woman between 25 and 40 years old in good health. The CDR3 runs from the conserved cysteine through the conserved F or W.

v_call: TRBV2; j_call: TRBJ2-3; cdr3_aa: CASKSGRTDTQYF
v_call: TRBV2; j_call: TRBJ2-5; cdr3_aa: CASRRKQETQYF
v_call: TRBV4-2; j_call: TRBJ1-4; cdr3_aa: CASSLRDEKLFF
v_call: TRBV28; j_call: TRBJ1-2; cdr3_aa: CASRQGQGFYGYTF
v_call: TRBV28; j_call: TRBJ2-7; cdr3_aa: CASSFQSYEQYF
v_call: TRBV5-1; j_call: TRBJ2-1; cdr3_aa: CASSLSSGSYNEQFF
v_call: TRBV28; j_call: TRBJ1-1; cdr3_aa: CASSLLPGNTEAFF
v_call: TRBV29-1; j_call: TRBJ2-2; cdr3_aa: CSGLLNTGELFF
v_call: TRBV4-1; j_call: TRBJ2-7; cdr3_aa: CASSQEKGISSYEQYF
v_call: TRBV4-1; j_call: NA; cdr3_aa: CASSQGSGSYEQYF
v_call: TRBV11-2; j_call: TRBJ1-4; cdr3_aa: CASSRRDIAELFF
v_call: TRBV18; j_call: TRBJ1-1; cdr3_aa: CASSPDRASTEAFF
v_call: TRBV10-1; j_call: TRBJ1-1; cdr3_aa: CATLWGLDTEAFF
v_call: TRBV5-4; j_call: TRBJ2-3; cdr3_aa: CASSTGAARDTQYF
v_call: TRBV7-2; j_call: TRBJ2-7; cdr3_aa: CASSSDLSSYEQYF
v_call: TRBV5-6; j_call: TRBJ1-1; cdr3_aa: CASSLASRTGGLTEAFF
v_call: TRBV12-1; j_call: TRBJ2-2; cdr3_aa: CASSPHISGSLNTGELFF
v_call: TRBV15; j_call: TRBJ2-3; cdr3_aa: CATSTVGFGDTQYF
v_call: TRBV27; j_call: TRBJ1-4; cdr3_aa: CASSPYDGTSEKLFF
v_call: TRBV5-6; j_call: TRBJ1-1; cdr3_aa: CASSLEVGRVNTEAFF
v_call: TRBV6-1; j_call: TRBJ1-2; cdr3_aa: CASSEANWDYGYTF
v_call: TRBV28; j_call: TRBJ2-2; cdr3_aa: CATAGGGNTGELFF
v_call: TRBV6-5; j_call: TRBJ1-5; cdr3_aa: CASSYDINQPQHF
v_call: TRBV15; j_call: TRBJ1-2; cdr3_aa: CATSATLTGNYGYTF
v_call: TRBV19; j_call: TRBJ1-2; cdr3_aa: CASSTRTGDGGYTF
v_call: TRBV4-2; j_call: TRBJ2-7; cdr3_aa: CASSQEWQYFYEQYF
v_call: TRBV11-2; j_call: TRBJ2-3; cdr3_aa: CASSLVLQGFTDTQYF
v_call: TRBV6-5; j_call: TRBJ1-3; cdr3_aa: CASSPPGDSGNTIYF
v_call: TRBV10-2; j_call: TRBJ1-2; cdr3_aa: CASSEPGGGGEGYTF
v_call: TRBV9; j_call: TRBJ2-5; cdr3_aa: CASSASSGQETQYF
v_call: TRBV11-2; j_call: TRBJ2-3; cdr3_aa: CASSLDGQGTDTQYF
v_call: TRBV5-1; j_call: TRBJ2-2; cdr3_aa: CASSLGLEGTGELFF
v_call: TRBV5-1; j_call: TRBJ2-7; cdr3_aa: CASSSRRGMGTYEQYF
v_call: TRBV5-6; j_call: TRBJ2-7; cdr3_aa: CASSWSGEQYF
v_call: TRBV15; j_call: TRBJ2-7; cdr3_aa: CATSRGRAGDEQYF
v_call: TRBV5-1; j_call: TRBJ2-4; cdr3_aa: CASSLGLGGIQYF
v_call: TRBV11-1; j_call: TRBJ2-2; cdr3_aa: CASRGGDSGTGELFF
v_call: TRBV19; j_call: TRBJ1-1; cdr3_aa: CASGRQGNTEAFF
v_call: TRBV10-1; j_call: TRBJ1-1; cdr3_aa: CASIGSGTEAFF
v_call: TRBV2; j_call: TRBJ1-2; cdr3_aa: CASSPTSRTGGFGYTF
v_call: TRBV6-6; j_call: TRBJ2-2; cdr3_aa: CASSYVGLMNTGELFF
v_call: TRBV28; j_call: TRBJ2-7; cdr3_aa: CASSDRGSSYEQYF
v_call: TRBV18; j_call: TRBJ1-5; cdr3_aa: CASSPSVSSSNQPQHF
v_call: TRBV4-1; j_call: TRBJ2-3; cdr3_aa: CASSSSPGQGTDTQYF